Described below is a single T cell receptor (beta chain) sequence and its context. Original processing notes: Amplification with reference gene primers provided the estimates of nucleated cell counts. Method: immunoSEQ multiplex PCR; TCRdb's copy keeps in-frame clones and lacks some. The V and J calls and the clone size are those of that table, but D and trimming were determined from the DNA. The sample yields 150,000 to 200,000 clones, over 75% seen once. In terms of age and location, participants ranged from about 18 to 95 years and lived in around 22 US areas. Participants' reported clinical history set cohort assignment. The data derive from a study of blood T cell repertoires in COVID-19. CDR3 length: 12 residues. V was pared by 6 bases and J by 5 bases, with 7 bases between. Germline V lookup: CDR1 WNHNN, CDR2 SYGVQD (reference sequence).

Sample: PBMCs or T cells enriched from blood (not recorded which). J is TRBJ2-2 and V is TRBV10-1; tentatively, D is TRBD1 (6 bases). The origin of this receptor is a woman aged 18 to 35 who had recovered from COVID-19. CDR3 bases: TGCGCCAGCAGACAGGGTACCGGGGAGCTGTTTTTT. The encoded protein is CASRQGTGELFF.